Each of the 21 T cell receptor beta chains below was sequenced from the same sample in a study of blood T cell repertoires in COVID-19. Clones were read by immunoSEQ multiplex PCR, and TCRdb kept only the in-frame ones, dropping some. This repertoire shows about 92,000 clones, about two thirds found once; its top ten account for approximately 23%. Sequenced: peripheral blood. All receptors derive from a woman in her fifties or sixties in a cohort sampled during active or convalescent COVID-19.

The rearrangement joins TRBV7-2 to TRBJ2-1; 7 bases are shared with TRBD2. This CDR3 has 15 residues. The junction had 4 bases not matched to a gene; V was cut back by 1 base and J by 4 bases. CDR1 and CDR2 (germline): SGHTA, FQGNSA. The CDR3 nucleotides are TGTGCCAGCAGCTTAGGACTAGCTCTGTACAATGAGCAGTTCTTC. This encodes CASSLGLALYNEQFF.

This chain connects TRBV7-8 to TRBJ2-2; perhaps TRBD2 as D (5 bases). This CDR3 has 15 residues. Trimming removed 7 bases from V and 0 bases from J, with 12 bases in between. In germline, CDR1 is SGHVS, CDR2 FQNEAQ. DNA for the CDR3: TGTGCCAGCACCAAGGACTGGACGAACACCGGGGAGCTGTTTTTT. Amino acids: CASTKDWTNTGELFF.

V is TRBV19 and J is TRBJ2-2; 7 nucleotides line up with TRBD1. Germline trimming cut 6 bases from V and 8 bases from J; bases unmatched to any gene: 6. Looked up from germline, CDR1 is LNHDA and CDR2 is SQIVND (reference sequence). The CDR3 loop spans 13 amino acids. The CDR3 reads CASSDRVVGELFF. The CDR3 DNA is TGTGCCAGTAGCGACAGGGTCGTTGGGGAGCTGTTTTTT. Full variable domain (outside the CDR3, taken from reference TRBV19 and TRBJ2-2): DGGITQSPKYLFRKEGQNVTLSCEQNLNHDAMYWYRQDPGQGLRLIYYSQIVNDFQKGDIAEGYSVSREKKESFPLTVTSAQKNPTAFYLCASSDRVVGELFFGEGSRLTVL.

The chain combines TRBV7-3 with TRBJ1-5; TRBD1 matches 8 bases. The CDR3 runs to 14 residues. Germline V gene data show CDR1 as SGHTA and CDR2 as FQGTGA. The trim removed 4 bases at V and 6 bases at J, leaving 5 bases unmatched. As DNA, the CDR3 is TGTGCCAGCAGCTCCGGACAGGGAGGTCAGCCCCAGCATTTT. Translated, it gives CASSSGQGGQPQHF.

V and J are TRBV2 and TRBJ2-2, with 9 nucleotides matching TRBD2. CDR1 and CDR2 from the germline V gene are SNHLY and FYNNEI. CDR3 size: 16 residues. V lost 2 bases and J lost 7; bases outside the gene matches: 8. CDR3 coding DNA: TGTGCCAGCAGTGAACGGCGGGGGGGCCATCACGGGGAGCTGTTTTTT. It encodes CASSERRGGHHGELFF.

The chain carries TRBV3-1 (or the pseudogene TRBV3-2) and TRBJ1-2; 8 positions agree with TRBD1. The CDR3 consists of 11 residues. Germline V gene data show CDR1 as LGHDT and CDR2 as YNNKEL (reference sequence). The V segment lost 6 bases and the J segment 8 bases; nucleotides outside the gene matches: 2. For the CDR3, the DNA is TGTGCCAGCAGACAGGGGGGAGGCTACACCTTC. Residues: CASRQGGGYTF.

CDR3 sequence reads: CASGSNRVLRNEQFF. CDR3 coding DNA: TGTGCCAGCGGCTCAAACAGGGTGTTACGGAATGAGCAGTTCTTC. The V and J genes are TRBV2 and TRBJ2-1; D perhaps matches TRBD1 (6 bases). The CDR3 is made up of 15 amino acids. Germline V CDR1 and CDR2: SNHLY, FYNNEI. V was clipped by 8 bases and J by 7 bases, with 21 bases between them.

The chain is built from TRBV4-3 and TRBJ1-2; TRBD1 might be the D (5 bases). Germline CDR1 and CDR2: LGHNA and YSLEER. This CDR3 has 15 residues. Trimming cost V 0 bases and J 3 bases, with 11 bases left between them. The CDR3 DNA is TGCGCCAGCAGCCAAGATGGCAGGGCGGACTATGGCTACACCTTC. This sequence encodes CASSQDGRADYGYTF.

The chain carries TRBV5-4 and TRBJ1-2, with D tentatively TRBD1 (5 bases). Germline-derived CDR1 and CDR2 are SGHNT and YYREEE (reference sequence). V was shortened by 0 bases and J by 3 bases, with 9 bases between the two germline ends. The CDR3 runs to 14 residues. CDR3 amino acids: CASSLVGAYYGYTF. Written as DNA, the CDR3 is TGTGCCAGCAGCTTGGTAGGGGCTTACTATGGCTACACCTTC.

V is TRBV15 and J is TRBJ1-1; the match to TRBD1 covers 10 bases. This CDR3 is 17 amino acids long. Per germline, CDR1 LNHNV and CDR2 YYDKDF (reference sequence). Trimming took 0 bases from V and 5 from J; bases not matched to a gene: 9. The CDR3 nucleotides are TGTGCCACCAGCAGAGATGGGACAGGGGCCTCGGTAACTGAAGCTTTCTTT. Protein sequence: CATSRDGTGASVTEAFF.

The chain couples TRBV7-9 to TRBJ2-5; 8 bases map to TRBD1. The trim removed 5 bases at V and 4 bases at J, leaving 12 bases unmatched. Looked up from germline, CDR1 is SEHNR and CDR2 is FQNEAQ (reference sequence). CDR3 length: 16 residues. The DNA of the CDR3 is TGTGCCAGCAGCGGGGGTCCGGGGACAGGACGAGAGACCCAGTACTTC. Its protein product is CASSGGPGTGRETQYF.

The chain employs TRBV7-2 and TRBJ1-6; TRBD1 agrees at 7 bases. Germline V gives CDR1 SGHTA, CDR2 FQGNSA. The length of the CDR3 is 19 residues. V trimming: 0 bases; J trimming: 0 bases; junction bases outside the gene matches: 8. The chain's CDR3 is CASSLALGTALSYNSPLHF. DNA of the CDR3: TGTGCCAGCAGCTTAGCGCTCGGGACAGCTCTCTCCTATAATTCACCCCTCCACTTT.

In its sample, this clone was seen a few times. The chain recombines TRBV24-1 with TRBJ1-2; no clear D gene. Trimming removed 5 bases from V and 0 bases from J, with 6 bases in between. Germline V gene lookup returns CDR1 KGHDR and CDR2 SFDVKD. This CDR3 has 13 amino acids. Here the CDR3 DNA reads TGTGCCACCAGTGGAGGGCCTAACTATGGCTACACCTTC. Translation gives CATSGGPNYGYTF.

This chain uses TRBV18 with TRBJ2-1; D is perhaps TRBD1 (5 bases). This CDR3 is 15 amino acids long. V shed 2 bases and J shed 2 bases, with 10 bases lying between them. The V gene's germline CDR1 is KGHSH and CDR2 LQKENI. CDR3 sequence: CASSPVGRPYNEQFF. CDR3 DNA sequence: TGTGCCAGCTCACCAGTGGGGCGGCCCTACAATGAGCAGTTCTTC.

CDR3 protein: CASSLRDSNSPLHF. CDR3 coding DNA: TGTGCCAGCAGCTTGCGGGACAGTAATTCACCCCTCCACTTT. This sequence joins TRBV7-6 and TRBJ1-6, with 7 bases lining up with TRBD1. Looked up from germline, CDR1 is SGHVS and CDR2 is FNYEAQ. The CDR3 is 14 amino acids. Trimming removed 3 bases from V and 6 bases from J; junction bases left unmatched: 2.

The CDR3 DNA is TGTGCCAGCAGCCCCAAGGGAACAGGGGGCGCGAATGGAAACACCATATATTTT. Translation: CASSPKGTGGANGNTIYF. This rearrangement joins TRBV7-2 to TRBJ1-3, with TRBD1 matching 9 bases. This CDR3 has 18 residues. Germline CDR1 is SGHTA and CDR2 is FQGNSA. V was pared by 5 bases and J by 3 bases, with 14 bases of the junction left unmatched.

The gene calls are TRBV27 and TRBJ2-2, with 8 bases identical to TRBD2. The germline CDR1 and CDR2 sequences are MNHEY and SMNVEV (reference sequence). V shed 6 bases, J shed 1 base, and the junction held 10 bases outside the gene matches. The CDR3 runs to 17 residues. The DNA for the CDR3 is TGTGCCAGCAGCCCCCGGGCGAGCGGGGGGAACACCGGGGAGCTGTTTTTT. This gives the protein CASSPRASGGNTGELFF.

The chain couples TRBV7-8 to TRBJ1-1, with 11 bases identical to TRBD1. In germline, CDR1 is SGHVS, CDR2 FQNEAQ. This CDR3 comprises 17 residues. With 5 bases clipped from V and 2 bases from J, the junction kept 10 bases outside the gene matches. CDR3 bases: TGTGCCAGCAGCCCAAGAACCGGGACAGGGGGAAACACTGAAGCTTTCTTT. It specifies CASSPRTGTGGNTEAFF. The full variable domain, in which reference TRBV7-8 and TRBJ1-1 provide the parts outside the CDR3, is GAGVSQSPRYKVAKRGQDVALRCDPISGHVSLFWYQQALGQGPEFLTYFQNEAQLDKSGLPSDRFFAERPEGSVSTLKIQRTQQEDSAVYLCASSPRTGTGGNTEAFFGQGTRLTVV.

The chain carries TRBV7-9 and TRBJ1-1; D not resolved. Per germline, CDR1 SEHNR and CDR2 FQNEAQ (reference sequence). Trimming took off 1 base at V and 1 base at J, with 7 bases between the two ends. The CDR3 has 14 amino acids. The CDR3 DNA reads TGTGCCAGCAGCTTAGTGTCAGGGAACACTGAAGCTTTCTTT. This encodes CASSLVSGNTEAFF.

The gene calls are TRBV7-2 and TRBJ2-7; no firm D call. CDR3 size: 13 residues. Germline V gives CDR1 SGHTA, CDR2 FQGNSA. V was shortened by 7 bases and J by 2 bases, with 12 bases between the two germline ends. The CDR3 loop reads CASNPEPAYEQYF. CDR3 DNA sequence: TGTGCCAGCAACCCTGAGCCCGCCTACGAGCAGTACTTC.

The V and J genes are TRBV7-2 and TRBJ2-3, with 13 nucleotides matching TRBD2. Germline V gene lookup returns CDR1 SGHTA and CDR2 FQGNSA. The length of the CDR3 is 15 residues. With V trimmed by 5 bases and J by 4 bases, 3 bases remained unmatched. In DNA form, the CDR3 reads TGTGCCAGCAGCCGGACTAGCGGGGGACCAGATACGCAGTATTTT. Residues: CASSRTSGGPDTQYF.